This T cell receptor (beta chain) is from a study of T cell changes during pregnancy in multiple sclerosis. Assay: immunoSEQ multiplex PCR; the TCRdb copy retains only in-frame clones and omits some. Of more than 25,000 clones listed, roughly 90% are singletons. There are 16 residues in the CDR3. With 4 bases clipped from V and 1 base from J, the junction kept 3 bases outside the gene matches. The germline V gene encodes CDR1 SGHDT and CDR2 YYEEEE. The V and J genes are TRBV5-6 and TRBJ2-2; 11 bases fit TRBD2. The sequencing here drew on CD8+ T cells from peripheral blood mononuclear cells, taken in the first trimester of pregnancy. The clonotype originates from a female donor with multiple sclerosis, enrolled in a pregnancy study. CDR3 sequence reads: CASSQGLAGNTGELFF. The CDR3 DNA sequence: TGTGCCAGCAGCCAAGGACTAGCGGGGAACACCGGGGAGCTGTTTTTT.